These T cell receptor beta chains were read from a single sample in a study of tumor-infiltrating lymphocytes in primary liver carcinoma. TCRdb fed the multiplex PCR reads into MiXCR, producing one record per CDR3 protein. The data contain 30,000 to 40,000 distinct CDR3 sequences, roughly four fifths of them singletons. Input material: liver tumor tissue from sampling region 4. Receptors were obtained from a man aged 35 to 55 with primary liver carcinoma and hepatitis B virus infection. Each CDR3 is given with its conserved first and last residue. D genes are given only for firm matches. The size of a clone is reported for some rows only, either as once, few or many, or as a class for expanded clones.

clone size	D gene	V gene	J gene	CDR3 protein	CDR3 DNA
few	NA	TRBV4-1	TRBJ2-7	CASSQDQVNGYYEQYF	TGCGCTAGCAGCCAAGATCAGGTTAACGGATACTACGAGCAGTACTTC
medium-sized	NA	TRBV6-4	TRBJ2-3	CASSDSQSGSTDTQYF	TGTGCCAGCAGTGACTCACAGAGCGGGAGCACAGATACGCAGTATTTT
NA	NA	TRBV11-2	TRBJ2-7	CASSLDHRVSYEQYF	TGTGCCAGCAGCTTAGATCACAGGGTCTCCTACGAGCAGTACTTC
once	NA	TRBV30	TRBJ2-3	CTWTRLAGITDTQYF	TGTACCTGGACCCGTCTGGCGGGCATCACAGATACGCAGTATTTT
NA	NA	TRBV28	TRBJ1-5	CASTFDRGASNQPLHF	TGTGCCAGCACCTTCGACAGAGGGGCCTCCAATCAGCCCCTGCATTTT
NA	TRBD2	TRBV5-8	TRBJ2-1	CAGSSGLAGLYNEQFF	TGTGCCGGCAGCTCGGGACTAGCGGGATTATACAATGAGCAGTTTTTC
NA	NA	TRBV11-1	TRBJ1-6	CASSLTLVSPIHF	TGTGCCAGCAGCCTGACACTGGTCTCACCCATCCACTTT
NA	TRBD1	TRBV7-9	TRBJ1-6	CVNSSQGGNSSLRF	TGTGTCAACAGCTCTCAGGGGGGTAATTCATCCCTCCGCTTT
NA	TRBD2	TRBV29-1	TRBJ2-1	CMVEFGSGRIADEQFF	TGCATGGTTGAATTCGGGAGCGGGAGGATAGCCGATGAGCAGTTCTTC
medium-sized	TRBD1	TRBV12-3/TRBV12-4	TRBJ2-7	CASSLGTGAYEQYF	TGTGCCAGCAGTTTGGGGACAGGGGCCTACGAGCAGTACTTC
NA	TRBD1	TRBV11-2	TRBJ2-7	CVSCLTGESYEQYF	TGTGTCAGCTGCTTGACAGGGGAATCCTACGAGCAGTACTTC
NA	TRBD1	TRBV28	TRBJ1-2	CDSTTHGQGRGYTF	TGTGACAGCACCACCCACGGACAGGGAAGGGGCTACACCTTC
NA	NA	TRBV29-1	TRBJ2-7	CSVAQESSLGGQYF	TGCAGCGTCGCACAGGAATCCTCCTTGGGGGGGCAGTATTTC
NA	NA	TRBV4-2	TRBJ2-1	CASSQTTTSRDNEQFF	TGTGCCAGCAGCCAGACGACTACCAGTAGGGACAATGAGCAGTTCTTC
NA	NA	TRBV4-3	TRBJ2-1	CTCSQFPPPADNEQLF	TGCACCTGCAGCCAATTCCCCCCCCCGGCGGACAATGAACAGCTCTTC
NA	TRBD1	TRBV4-3	TRBJ1-6	CASGSWDRGRNSPLHF	TGCGCCAGCGGCTCCTGGGACAGGGGAAGGAACTCACCACTCCACTTT
NA	NA	TRBV19	TRBJ2-6	CASSVQSSGANVLTF	TGTGCCAGTAGTGTTCAGAGTTCTGGGGCCAACGTCCTGACTTTC
NA	NA	TRBV4-3	TRBJ2-2	CASSQDSKGLGGLGELFF	TGCGCCAGCAGCCAAGATAGCAAGGGACTAGGGGGCCTGGGGGAGCTGTTTTTT
few	TRBD1	TRBV11-2	TRBJ2-5	CASSLLGTGGETQYF	TGTGCCAGCAGCTTATTAGGGACAGGGGGAGAGACCCAGTACTTC
NA	NA	TRBV11-1	TRBJ1-6	CASNRTLHSPLHF	TGTGCCAGCAACCGGACACTGCATTCACCCCTCCACTTT
NA	NA	TRBV11-1	TRBJ1-1	CASSFGQTSGTDAFF	TGTGCCAGCAGCTTCGGACAGACATCGGGGACTGATGCTTTCTTT
medium-sized	NA	TRBV6-5	TRBJ2-6	CACKEKPGHLSSGANVLTF	TGTGCCTGCAAGGAGAAACCGGGACACCTGAGCTCTGGGGCCAACGTCCTGACTTTC
few	NA	TRBV6-6	TRBJ2-5	CASSYFGDLGTLYF	TGTGCCAGCAGTTACTTTGGGGACTTGGGGACCCTGTACTTC
NA	TRBD2	TRBV6-6	TRBJ2-7	CASSSTCGSSYEQHF	TGTGCCAGCAGCTCTACTTGCGGGAGCTCCTACGAGCAGCACTTC
NA	TRBD2	TRBV11-1	TRBJ2-4	CASNFPGTSGIKNIQYF	TGTGCCAGCAACTTTCCCGGGACCAGCGGGATCAAAAACATCCAGTACTTC
NA	TRBD2	TRBV7-8	TRBJ2-7	CASSLKGGITVTLEQYF	TGTGCCAGCAGCCTGAAGGGAGGGATTACAGTTACGCTCGAGCAGTACTTC
large	NA	TRBV5-5	TRBJ2-5	CASSLGTETQYF	TGTGCCAGCAGCTTGGGTACAGAGACCCAGTACTTC
NA	TRBD1	TRBV11-2	TRBJ2-2	CAGGPTRGTNGEMFF	TGTGCCGGCGGCCCCACCAGGGGGACAAACGGAGAGATGTTTTTT
NA	NA	TRBV6-5	TRBJ2-3	CASNPGLEGTDTQYF	TGTGCCAGCAACCCAGGACTGGAGGGAACAGATACGCAATATTTT
NA	TRBD1	TRBV4-3	TRBJ1-3	CASSQAPEQGVGYTIYF	TGCGCCAGCAGCCAAGCACCGGAACAGGGGGTTGGATACACCATATATTTT
NA	NA	TRBV29-1	TRBJ1-1	CSVRPSGRNTEAVF	TGTAGCGTCCGCCCATCCGGGAGAAACACTGAAGCTGTCTTT
few	NA	TRBV4-2	TRBJ2-2	CASSQDQVGWELFF	TGTGCCAGCAGCCAAGATCAGGTGGGATGGGAGCTCTTCTTT
medium-sized	TRBD1	TRBV5-4	TRBJ2-1	CASSSGTGGPNEQFF	TGTGCCAGCAGCTCCGGGACAGGGGGGCCCAATGAGCAGTTCTTC
NA	NA	TRBV6-5	TRBJ2-7	CASNSSVGGGERYF	TGTGCCAGCAATTCTTCAGTGGGAGGGGGCGAGCGGTACTTC
medium-sized	NA	TRBV6-5	TRBJ2-3	CASSYSITSTDTQYF	TGTGCCAGCAGTTACTCGATAACGAGCACAGATACGCAGTATTTT
few	NA	TRBV5-1	TRBJ2-7	CAGRLTDDEQYF	TGCGCCGGCAGACTTACCGACGACGAGCAGTACTTC
NA	TRBD1	TRBV18	TRBJ1-5	CASSPVGTGGPNQPKHF	TGTGCCAGCTCACCAGTCGGGACAGGGGGCCCCAATCAGCCAAAGCATTTT
once	NA	TRBV11-2	TRBJ2-1	CLSSLDRGGRFYDEQFF	TGTCTCAGCAGCTTAGATAGGGGCGGTAGGTTCTACGATGAGCAGTTCTTC
NA	NA	TRBV5-1	TRBJ2-7	CARSFHFLGSHEQYF	TGCGCCAGAAGCTTCCACTTCCTAGGCAGCCACGAGCAGTACTTC
few	NA	TRBV30	TRBJ1-2	CAGRTDIGCVGYTF	TGTGCCGGCCGAACGGACATCGGATGTGTTGGCTACACCTTC
NA	NA	TRBV7-2	TRBJ1-2	CASSRQFGGYGYTF	TGTGCCAGCAGCCGCCAGTTTGGGGGCTATGGCTACACCTTC